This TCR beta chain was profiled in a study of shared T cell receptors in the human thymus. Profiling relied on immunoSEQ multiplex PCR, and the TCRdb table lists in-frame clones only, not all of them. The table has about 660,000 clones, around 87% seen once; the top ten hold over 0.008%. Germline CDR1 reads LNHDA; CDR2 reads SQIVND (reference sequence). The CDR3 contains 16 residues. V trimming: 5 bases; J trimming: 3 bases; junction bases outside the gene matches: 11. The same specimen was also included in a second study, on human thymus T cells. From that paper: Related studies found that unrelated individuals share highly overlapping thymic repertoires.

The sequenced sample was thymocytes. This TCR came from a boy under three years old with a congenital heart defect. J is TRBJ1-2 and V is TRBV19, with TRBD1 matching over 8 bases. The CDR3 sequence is CASSSSNRGNHYGYTF. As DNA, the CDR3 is TGTGCCAGTAGTTCATCAAACAGGGGGAACCACTATGGCTACACCTTC.